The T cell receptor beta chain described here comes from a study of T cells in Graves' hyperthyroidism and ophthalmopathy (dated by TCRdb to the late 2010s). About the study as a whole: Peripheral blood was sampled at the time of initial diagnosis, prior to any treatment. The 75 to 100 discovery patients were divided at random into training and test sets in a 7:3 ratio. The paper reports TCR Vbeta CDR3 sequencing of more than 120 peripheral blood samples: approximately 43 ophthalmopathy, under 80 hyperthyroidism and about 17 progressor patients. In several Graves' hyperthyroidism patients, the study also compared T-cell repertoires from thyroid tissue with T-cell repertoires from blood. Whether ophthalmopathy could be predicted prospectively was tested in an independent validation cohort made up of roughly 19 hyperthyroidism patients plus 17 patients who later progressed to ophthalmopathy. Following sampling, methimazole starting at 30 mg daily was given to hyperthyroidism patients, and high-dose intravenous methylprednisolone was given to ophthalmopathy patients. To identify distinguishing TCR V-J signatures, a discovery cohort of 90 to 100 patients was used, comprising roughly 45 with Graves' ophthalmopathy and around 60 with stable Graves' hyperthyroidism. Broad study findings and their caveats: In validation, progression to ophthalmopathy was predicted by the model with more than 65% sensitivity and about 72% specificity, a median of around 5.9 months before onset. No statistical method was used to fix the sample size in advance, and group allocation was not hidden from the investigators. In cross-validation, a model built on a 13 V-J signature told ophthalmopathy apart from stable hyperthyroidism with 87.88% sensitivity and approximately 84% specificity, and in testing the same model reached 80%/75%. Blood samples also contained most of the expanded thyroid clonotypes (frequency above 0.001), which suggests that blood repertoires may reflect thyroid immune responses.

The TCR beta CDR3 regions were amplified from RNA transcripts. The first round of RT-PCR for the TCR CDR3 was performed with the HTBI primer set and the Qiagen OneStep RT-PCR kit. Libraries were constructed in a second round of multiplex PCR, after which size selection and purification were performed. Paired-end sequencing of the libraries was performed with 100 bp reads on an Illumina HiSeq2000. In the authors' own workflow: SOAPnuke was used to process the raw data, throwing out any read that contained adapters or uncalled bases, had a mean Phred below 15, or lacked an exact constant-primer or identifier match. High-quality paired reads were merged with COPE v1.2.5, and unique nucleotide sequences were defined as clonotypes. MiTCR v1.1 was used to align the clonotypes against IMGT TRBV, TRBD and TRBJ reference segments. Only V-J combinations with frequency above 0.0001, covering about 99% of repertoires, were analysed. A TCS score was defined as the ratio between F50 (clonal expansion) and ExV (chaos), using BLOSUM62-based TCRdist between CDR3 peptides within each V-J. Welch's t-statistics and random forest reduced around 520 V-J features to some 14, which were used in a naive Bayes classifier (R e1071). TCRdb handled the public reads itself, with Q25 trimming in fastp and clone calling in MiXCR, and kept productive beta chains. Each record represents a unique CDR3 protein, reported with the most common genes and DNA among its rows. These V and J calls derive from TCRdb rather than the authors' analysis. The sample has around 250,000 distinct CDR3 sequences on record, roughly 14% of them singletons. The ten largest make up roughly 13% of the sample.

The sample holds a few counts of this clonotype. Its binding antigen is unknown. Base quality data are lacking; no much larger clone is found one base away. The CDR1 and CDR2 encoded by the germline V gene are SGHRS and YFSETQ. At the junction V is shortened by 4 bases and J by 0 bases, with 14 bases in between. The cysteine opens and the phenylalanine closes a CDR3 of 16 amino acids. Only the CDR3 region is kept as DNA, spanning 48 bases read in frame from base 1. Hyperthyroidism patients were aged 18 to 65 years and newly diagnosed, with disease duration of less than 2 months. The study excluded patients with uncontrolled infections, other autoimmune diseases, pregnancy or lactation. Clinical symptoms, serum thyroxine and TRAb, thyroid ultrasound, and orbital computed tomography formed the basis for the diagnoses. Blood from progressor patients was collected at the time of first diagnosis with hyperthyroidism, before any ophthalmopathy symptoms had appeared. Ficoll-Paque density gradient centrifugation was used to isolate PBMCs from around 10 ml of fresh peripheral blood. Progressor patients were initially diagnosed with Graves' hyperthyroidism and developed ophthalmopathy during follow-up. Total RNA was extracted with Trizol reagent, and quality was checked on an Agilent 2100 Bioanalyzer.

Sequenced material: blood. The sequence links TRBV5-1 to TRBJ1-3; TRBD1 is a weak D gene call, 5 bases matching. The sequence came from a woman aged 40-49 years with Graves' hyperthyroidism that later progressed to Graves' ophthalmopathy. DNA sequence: TGCGCCAGCAGCCGCACAGGTAGTTCCTCTGGAAACACCATATATTTT. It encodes CASSRTGSSSGNTIYF.